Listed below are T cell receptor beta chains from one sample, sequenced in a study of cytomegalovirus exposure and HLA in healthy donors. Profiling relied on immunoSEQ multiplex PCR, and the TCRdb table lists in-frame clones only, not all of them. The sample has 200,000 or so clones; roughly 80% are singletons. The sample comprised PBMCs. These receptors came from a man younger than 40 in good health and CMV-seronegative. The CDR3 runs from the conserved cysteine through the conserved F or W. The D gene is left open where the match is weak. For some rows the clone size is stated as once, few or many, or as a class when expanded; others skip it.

cdr3_aa: CASSWTGGNEQFF; cdr3_nt: TGTGCCAGCAGCTGGACAGGGGGCAATGAGCAGTTCTTC; d_call: TRBD1; clone_size: -; cdr3_length: 13; j_call: TRBJ2-1; v_call: TRBV6-6
cdr3_aa: CASSPRGTQYF; cdr3_nt: TGTGCCAGCAGCCCGAGAGGGACCCAGTACTTC; d_call: -; clone_size: -; cdr3_length: 11; j_call: TRBJ2-5; v_call: TRBV7-2
cdr3_aa: CASSHLTNEQFF; cdr3_nt: TGTGCCAGCAGCCACCTTACAAATGAGCAGTTCTTC; d_call: -; clone_size: -; cdr3_length: 12; j_call: TRBJ2-1; v_call: TRBV7-9
cdr3_aa: CASSSPGHMNTEAFF; cdr3_nt: TGTGCCAGCAGTTCTCCGGGACACATGAACACTGAAGCTTTCTTT; d_call: -; clone_size: few; cdr3_length: 15; j_call: TRBJ1-1; v_call: TRBV28
cdr3_aa: CASSVTGRNSPLHF; cdr3_nt: TGTGCCAGCAGCGTGACAGGGAGGAATTCACCCCTCCACTTT; d_call: TRBD1; clone_size: -; cdr3_length: 14; j_call: TRBJ1-6; v_call: TRBV7-2
cdr3_aa: CASSLKWRAEPQYF; cdr3_nt: TGTGCCAGCAGCTTAAAGTGGCGGGCGGAGCCCCAGTACTTC; d_call: -; clone_size: -; cdr3_length: 14; j_call: TRBJ2-5; v_call: TRBV11-2
cdr3_aa: CASSYSNTALYVYF; cdr3_nt: TGTGCCAGCAGTTACTCGAATACCGCCCTATACGTATATTTT; d_call: -; clone_size: -; cdr3_length: 14; j_call: TRBJ1-3; v_call: TRBV6-5
cdr3_aa: CASSFSTGGDYGYTF; cdr3_nt: TGTGCCAGCAGTTTCTCGACAGGGGGCGACTATGGCTACACCTTC; d_call: TRBD1; clone_size: -; cdr3_length: 15; j_call: TRBJ1-2; v_call: TRBV27
cdr3_aa: CASSDDRGKRNTEAFF; cdr3_nt: TGTGCCAGCAGTGATGACAGGGGGAAAAGGAACACTGAAGCTTTCTTT; d_call: TRBD1; clone_size: -; cdr3_length: 16; j_call: TRBJ1-1; v_call: TRBV6-1
cdr3_aa: CASSQVLLLASGGTYEQYF; cdr3_nt: TGCGCCAGCAGCCAAGTTCTCCTTTTGGCTAGCGGGGGTACCTACGAGCAGTACTTC; d_call: TRBD2; clone_size: -; cdr3_length: 19; j_call: TRBJ2-7; v_call: TRBV4-1
cdr3_aa: CASSWTGLLEEQYF; cdr3_nt: TGTGCCAGCAGTTGGACGGGACTCCTGGAAGAGCAGTACTTC; d_call: -; clone_size: few; cdr3_length: 14; j_call: TRBJ2-7; v_call: TRBV27
cdr3_aa: CASSQSRRTEAFF; cdr3_nt: TGCGCCAGCAGTCAATCTAGGAGGACTGAAGCTTTCTTT; d_call: -; clone_size: -; cdr3_length: 13; j_call: TRBJ1-1; v_call: TRBV23-1
cdr3_aa: CSVEERAGYTF; cdr3_nt: TGCAGCGTTGAGGAGAGGGCTGGCTACACCTTC; d_call: -; clone_size: -; cdr3_length: 11; j_call: TRBJ1-2; v_call: TRBV29-1
cdr3_aa: CASKGDRTEEPQHF; cdr3_nt: TGTGCCAGCAAAGGGGACAGGACTGAGGAGCCCCAGCATTTT; d_call: TRBD1; clone_size: -; cdr3_length: 14; j_call: TRBJ1-5; v_call: TRBV6-5
cdr3_aa: CASSVGRSSNQPQHF; cdr3_nt: TGTGCCAGCAGTGTGGGGAGAAGTAGCAATCAGCCCCAGCATTTT; d_call: -; clone_size: -; cdr3_length: 15; j_call: TRBJ1-5; v_call: TRBV6-1
cdr3_aa: CASSRSGGGGAYEQYF; cdr3_nt: TGTGCCAGCAGCCGGTCAGGCGGCGGGGGGGCCTACGAGCAGTACTTC; d_call: TRBD2; clone_size: -; cdr3_length: 16; j_call: TRBJ2-7; v_call: TRBV7-2
cdr3_aa: CASSTKERRLSYNEQFF; cdr3_nt: TGTGCCAGCAGCACAAAGGAGCGGCGCCTCTCCTACAATGAGCAGTTCTTC; d_call: -; clone_size: -; cdr3_length: 17; j_call: TRBJ2-1; v_call: TRBV21-1
cdr3_aa: CASSRNRETDTQYF; cdr3_nt: TGTGCTAGCAGCCGAAACAGGGAAACAGATACGCAGTATTTT; d_call: -; clone_size: -; cdr3_length: 14; j_call: TRBJ2-3; v_call: TRBV7-7
cdr3_aa: CASSGLAFYEQYF; cdr3_nt: TGTGCCAGCAGTGGACTAGCGTTCTACGAGCAGTACTTC; d_call: TRBD2; clone_size: -; cdr3_length: 13; j_call: TRBJ2-7; v_call: TRBV28
cdr3_aa: CASSQDYGQSSYEQYF; cdr3_nt: TGCGCCAGCAGCCAAGATTATGGACAGTCTTCCTACGAGCAGTACTTC; d_call: -; clone_size: -; cdr3_length: 16; j_call: TRBJ2-7; v_call: TRBV4-1
cdr3_aa: CASSYGTFEEFF; cdr3_nt: TGTGCCAGCAGTTACGGGACATTCGAAGAGTTCTTC; d_call: -; clone_size: -; cdr3_length: 12; j_call: TRBJ2-1; v_call: TRBV6-5
cdr3_aa: CSSSQGQARNQPQHF; cdr3_nt: TGTTCCAGCAGCCAGGGACAGGCCCGTAATCAGCCCCAGCATTTT; d_call: TRBD1; clone_size: -; cdr3_length: 15; j_call: TRBJ1-5; v_call: TRBV7-9
cdr3_aa: CSVVGSSSTGELFF; cdr3_nt: TGCAGCGTTGTAGGTTCTAGCAGCACCGGGGAGCTGTTTTTT; d_call: -; clone_size: -; cdr3_length: 14; j_call: TRBJ2-2; v_call: TRBV29-1
cdr3_aa: CASIGQGRGSNQPQHF; cdr3_nt: TGTGCCAGTATTGGGCAGGGTCGAGGTAGCAATCAGCCCCAGCATTTT; d_call: -; clone_size: once; cdr3_length: 16; j_call: TRBJ1-5; v_call: TRBV19
cdr3_aa: CASSPILSGEAFF; cdr3_nt: TGTGCCAGCAGCCCGATACTTTCTGGTGAAGCTTTCTTT; d_call: -; clone_size: once; cdr3_length: 13; j_call: TRBJ1-1; v_call: TRBV14
cdr3_aa: CASSRGQGLSNQPQHF; cdr3_nt: TGTGCCAGTAGTAGGGGACAGGGGCTGAGCAATCAGCCCCAGCATTTT; d_call: TRBD1; clone_size: once; cdr3_length: 16; j_call: TRBJ1-5; v_call: TRBV19
cdr3_aa: CASSEWDSSNQPQHF; cdr3_nt: TGTGCCAGCAGTGAATGGGACAGCAGCAATCAGCCCCAGCATTTT; d_call: TRBD1; clone_size: -; cdr3_length: 15; j_call: TRBJ1-5; v_call: TRBV6-1
cdr3_aa: CASSLGIRTVNTEAFF; cdr3_nt: TGTGCCAGCAGCTTAGGTATAAGGACAGTGAACACTGAAGCTTTCTTT; d_call: -; clone_size: -; cdr3_length: 16; j_call: TRBJ1-1; v_call: TRBV7-2
cdr3_aa: CASSLLSTGELFF; cdr3_nt: TGTGCCAGCAGCTTACTTAGCACCGGGGAGCTGTTTTTT; d_call: -; clone_size: -; cdr3_length: 13; j_call: TRBJ2-2; v_call: TRBV7-3
cdr3_aa: CASSLVGHDEQYF; cdr3_nt: TGTGCCAGCAGCTTAGTAGGACACGACGAGCAGTACTTC; d_call: -; clone_size: -; cdr3_length: 13; j_call: TRBJ2-7; v_call: TRBV7-3
cdr3_aa: CASTLETGARGTQYF; cdr3_nt: TGTGCCAGCACCTTGGAGACAGGGGCCAGGGGGACCCAGTACTTC; d_call: TRBD1; clone_size: -; cdr3_length: 15; j_call: TRBJ2-5; v_call: TRBV7-9
cdr3_aa: CASRRDIDPTNEKLFF; cdr3_nt: TGTGCCAGTAGAAGGGACATAGACCCAACTAATGAAAAACTGTTTTTT; d_call: -; clone_size: once; cdr3_length: 16; j_call: TRBJ1-4; v_call: TRBV19
cdr3_aa: CASSPGLAAYEQYF; cdr3_nt: TGTGCCAGCAGTCCGGGACTAGCGGCCTACGAGCAGTACTTC; d_call: TRBD2; clone_size: -; cdr3_length: 14; j_call: TRBJ2-7; v_call: TRBV2
cdr3_aa: CASSPLAGHEQYF; cdr3_nt: TGTGCCAGCAGCCCCCTGGCGGGCCACGAGCAGTACTTC; d_call: -; clone_size: few; cdr3_length: 13; j_call: TRBJ2-7; v_call: TRBV4-2
cdr3_aa: CASRGGANQPQHF; cdr3_nt: TGTGCCAGCAGAGGGGGCGCGAATCAGCCCCAGCATTTT; d_call: TRBD1; clone_size: -; cdr3_length: 13; j_call: TRBJ1-5; v_call: TRBV6-1
cdr3_aa: CASSLPDSNQPQHF; cdr3_nt: TGTGCCAGCAGTTTGCCAGATAGCAATCAGCCCCAGCATTTT; d_call: -; clone_size: -; cdr3_length: 14; j_call: TRBJ1-5; v_call: TRBV28
cdr3_aa: CASSPSRGNEKLFF; cdr3_nt: TGTGCCAGCTCACCGTCCAGGGGAAATGAAAAACTGTTTTTT; d_call: -; clone_size: -; cdr3_length: 14; j_call: TRBJ1-4; v_call: TRBV18
cdr3_aa: CASSVLQGFGETQYF; cdr3_nt: TGTGCCAGCAGCGTTCTCCAGGGTTTTGGGGAGACCCAGTACTTC; d_call: -; clone_size: few; cdr3_length: 15; j_call: TRBJ2-5; v_call: TRBV5-6
cdr3_aa: CASSQETGWFYEQYF; cdr3_nt: TGCGCCAGCAGCCAAGAGACAGGCTGGTTCTACGAGCAGTACTTC; d_call: -; clone_size: -; cdr3_length: 15; j_call: TRBJ2-7; v_call: TRBV4-1
cdr3_aa: CASSLARQGGEQYF; cdr3_nt: TGTGCCAGCAGTTTAGCGAGACAGGGAGGCGAGCAGTACTTC; d_call: -; clone_size: -; cdr3_length: 14; j_call: TRBJ2-7; v_call: TRBV28
cdr3_aa: CASSPVQAETQYF; cdr3_nt: TGCGCCAGCAGCCCTGTGCAGGCGGAGACCCAGTACTTC; d_call: -; clone_size: -; cdr3_length: 13; j_call: TRBJ2-5; v_call: TRBV4-1
cdr3_aa: CASSFAAQETQYF; cdr3_nt: TGTGCCAGCAGCTTTGCGGCACAAGAGACCCAGTACTTC; d_call: -; clone_size: -; cdr3_length: 13; j_call: TRBJ2-5; v_call: TRBV5-6
cdr3_aa: CSSSLPRNREGTGELFF; cdr3_nt: TGTTCCAGCAGCTTACCCAGAAACAGGGAGGGCACCGGGGAGCTGTTTTTT; d_call: -; clone_size: -; cdr3_length: 17; j_call: TRBJ2-2; v_call: TRBV7-9
cdr3_aa: CASSLAHYEQYF; cdr3_nt: TGTGCCAGCAGCTTGGCACACTACGAGCAGTACTTC; d_call: -; clone_size: -; cdr3_length: 12; j_call: TRBJ2-7; v_call: TRBV5-6
cdr3_aa: CASRKDRENYGYTF; cdr3_nt: TGTGCCAGCAGAAAGGACAGGGAGAACTATGGCTACACCTTC; d_call: TRBD1; clone_size: -; cdr3_length: 14; j_call: TRBJ1-2; v_call: TRBV6-6
cdr3_aa: CASSLAGAGLTDTQYF; cdr3_nt: TGTGCCAGCAGCTTAGCAGGGGCAGGGTTGACAGATACGCAGTATTTT; d_call: -; clone_size: -; cdr3_length: 16; j_call: TRBJ2-3; v_call: TRBV7-2
cdr3_aa: CARFNTDTQYF; cdr3_nt: TGTGCCAGATTCAACACAGATACGCAGTATTTT; d_call: -; clone_size: -; cdr3_length: 11; j_call: TRBJ2-3; v_call: TRBV5-3
cdr3_aa: CASSAAGSGYNGYTF; cdr3_nt: TGCGCCAGCAGCGCTGCGGGCAGCGGATACAATGGCTACACCTTC; d_call: -; clone_size: -; cdr3_length: 15; j_call: TRBJ1-2; v_call: TRBV4-1
cdr3_aa: CASSLADTTWYQETQYF; cdr3_nt: TGCGCCAGCAGCTTGGCCGATACTACCTGGTACCAAGAGACCCAGTACTTC; d_call: -; clone_size: -; cdr3_length: 17; j_call: TRBJ2-5; v_call: TRBV5-1
cdr3_aa: CASRCRDRDSSYEQYF; cdr3_nt: TGTGCCAGCAGGTGCCGGGACAGGGATAGCTCCTACGAGCAGTACTTC; d_call: TRBD1; clone_size: -; cdr3_length: 16; j_call: TRBJ2-7; v_call: TRBV7-6
cdr3_aa: CASTRRRLGDNEQFF; cdr3_nt: TGTGCCAGCACCAGAAGGAGATTAGGAGACAATGAGCAGTTCTTC; d_call: -; clone_size: -; cdr3_length: 15; j_call: TRBJ2-1; v_call: TRBV6-5
cdr3_aa: CASSPLPGIMNTEAFF; cdr3_nt: TGTGCCAGCAGCCCCCTCCCGGGGATCATGAACACTGAAGCTTTCTTT; d_call: -; clone_size: few; cdr3_length: 16; j_call: TRBJ1-1; v_call: TRBV14
cdr3_aa: CSVEVGTGDADEQYF; cdr3_nt: TGCAGCGTTGAGGTCGGGACAGGGGATGCGGACGAGCAGTACTTC; d_call: TRBD1; clone_size: -; cdr3_length: 15; j_call: TRBJ2-7; v_call: TRBV29-1
cdr3_aa: CASSYRQGAGEAFF; cdr3_nt: TGTGCCAGCAGTTACAGGCAGGGGGCAGGTGAAGCTTTCTTT; d_call: TRBD1; clone_size: -; cdr3_length: 14; j_call: TRBJ1-1; v_call: TRBV6-5